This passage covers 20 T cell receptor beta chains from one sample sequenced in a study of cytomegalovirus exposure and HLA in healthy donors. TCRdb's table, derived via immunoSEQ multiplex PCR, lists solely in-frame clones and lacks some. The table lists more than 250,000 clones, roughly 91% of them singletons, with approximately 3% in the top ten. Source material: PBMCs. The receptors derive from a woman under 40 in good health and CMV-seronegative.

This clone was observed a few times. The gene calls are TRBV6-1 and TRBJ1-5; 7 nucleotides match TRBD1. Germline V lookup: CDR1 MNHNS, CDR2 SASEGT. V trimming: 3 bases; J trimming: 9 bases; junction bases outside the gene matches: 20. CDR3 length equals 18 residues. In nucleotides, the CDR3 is TGTGCCAGCAGTGAGGCAGAGTACTGGGACAGAAAACCTCCGCCCCAGCATTTT. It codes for CASSEAEYWDRKPPPQHF.

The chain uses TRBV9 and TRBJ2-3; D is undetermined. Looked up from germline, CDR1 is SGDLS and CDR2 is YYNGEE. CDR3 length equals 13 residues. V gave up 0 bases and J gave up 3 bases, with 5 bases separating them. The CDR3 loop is CASSVATTDTQYF. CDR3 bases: TGTGCCAGCAGCGTAGCTACAACAGATACGCAGTATTTT. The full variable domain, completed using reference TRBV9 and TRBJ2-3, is DSGVTQTPKHLITATGQRVTLRCSPRSGDLSVYWYQQSLDQGLQFLIQYYNGEERAKGNILERFSAQQFPDLHSELNLSSLELGDSALYFCASSVATTDTQYFGPGTRLTVL.

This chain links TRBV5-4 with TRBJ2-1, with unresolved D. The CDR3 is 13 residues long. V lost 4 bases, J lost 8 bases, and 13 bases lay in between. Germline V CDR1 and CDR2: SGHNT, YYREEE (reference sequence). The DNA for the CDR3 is TGTGCCAGCAGCACGCCTGGCGCGGATGAGCAGTTCTTC. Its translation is CASSTPGADEQFF.

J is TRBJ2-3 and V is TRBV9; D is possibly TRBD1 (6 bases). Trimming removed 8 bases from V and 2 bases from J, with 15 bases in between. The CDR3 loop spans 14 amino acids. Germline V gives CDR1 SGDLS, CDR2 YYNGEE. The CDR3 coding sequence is TGTGCCAGGGGGTGGACAGAAAACACAGATACGCAGTATTTT. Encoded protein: CARGWTENTDTQYF.

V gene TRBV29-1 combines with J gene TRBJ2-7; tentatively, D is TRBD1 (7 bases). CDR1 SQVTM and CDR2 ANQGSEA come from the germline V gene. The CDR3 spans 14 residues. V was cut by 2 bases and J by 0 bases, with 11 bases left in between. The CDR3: CSVEPGGSSYEQYF. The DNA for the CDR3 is TGCAGCGTTGAACCAGGGGGGAGCTCCTACGAGCAGTACTTC.

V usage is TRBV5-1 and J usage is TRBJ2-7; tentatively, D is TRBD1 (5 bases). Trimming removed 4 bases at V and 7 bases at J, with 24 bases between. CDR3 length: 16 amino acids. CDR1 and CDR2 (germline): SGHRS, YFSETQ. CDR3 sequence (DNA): TGCGCCAGCAGCGAAGTGATTAACAGGCCTCTAGGGGAGCAGTACTTC. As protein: CASSEVINRPLGEQYF. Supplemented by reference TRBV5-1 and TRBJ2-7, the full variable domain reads KAGVTQTPRYLIKTRGQQVTLSCSPISGHRSVSWYQQTPGQGLQFLFEYFSETQRNKGNFPGRFSGRQFSNSRSEMNVSTLELGDSALYLCASSEVINRPLGEQYFGPGTRLTVT.

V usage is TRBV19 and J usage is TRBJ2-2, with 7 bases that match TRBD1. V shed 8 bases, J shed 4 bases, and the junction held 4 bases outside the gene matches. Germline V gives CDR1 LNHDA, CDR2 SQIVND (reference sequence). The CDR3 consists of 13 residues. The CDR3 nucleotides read TGTGCCAGTCGACAGGGATTCACCGGGGAGCTGTTTTTT. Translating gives CASRQGFTGELFF.

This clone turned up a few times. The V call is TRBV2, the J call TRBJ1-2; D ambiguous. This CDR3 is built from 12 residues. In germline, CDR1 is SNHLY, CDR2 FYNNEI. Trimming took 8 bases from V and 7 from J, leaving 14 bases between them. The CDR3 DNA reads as TGTGCCAGCTCTCCCAGACTCGGTGGCTACACCTTC. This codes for CASSPRLGGYTF.

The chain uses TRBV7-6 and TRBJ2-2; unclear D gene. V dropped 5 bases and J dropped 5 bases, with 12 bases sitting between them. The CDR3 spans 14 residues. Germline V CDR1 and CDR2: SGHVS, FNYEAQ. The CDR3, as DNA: TGTGCCAGCAGCCCAAGCCCCTTGACCGGGGAGCTGTTTTTT. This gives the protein CASSPSPLTGELFF.

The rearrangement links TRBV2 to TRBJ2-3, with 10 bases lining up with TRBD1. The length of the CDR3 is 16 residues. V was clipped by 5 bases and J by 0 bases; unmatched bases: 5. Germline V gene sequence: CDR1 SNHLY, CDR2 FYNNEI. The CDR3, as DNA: TGTGCCAGCAGTTCCGGACAGGGGGGTAGCACAGATACGCAGTATTTT. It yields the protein CASSSGQGGSTDTQYF.

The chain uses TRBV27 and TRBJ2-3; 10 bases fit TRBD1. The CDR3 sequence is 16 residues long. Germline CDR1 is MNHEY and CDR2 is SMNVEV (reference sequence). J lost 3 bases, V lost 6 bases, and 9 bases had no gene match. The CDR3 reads CASRPPPGQGTDTQYF. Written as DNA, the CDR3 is TGTGCCAGCAGGCCCCCGCCGGGACAGGGGACAGATACGCAGTATTTT.

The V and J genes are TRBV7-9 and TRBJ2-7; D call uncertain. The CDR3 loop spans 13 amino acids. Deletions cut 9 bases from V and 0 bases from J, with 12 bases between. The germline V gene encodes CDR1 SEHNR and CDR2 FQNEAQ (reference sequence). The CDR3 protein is CASDKDGSYEQYF. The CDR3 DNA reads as TGTGCCAGTGACAAGGACGGCTCCTACGAGCAGTACTTC.

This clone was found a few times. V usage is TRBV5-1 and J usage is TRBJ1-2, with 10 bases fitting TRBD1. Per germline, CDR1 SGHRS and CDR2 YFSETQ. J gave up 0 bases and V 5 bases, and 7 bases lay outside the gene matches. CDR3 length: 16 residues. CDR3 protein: CASSPGTGDSNYGYTF. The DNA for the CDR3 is TGCGCCAGCAGTCCCGGGACAGGGGACTCTAACTATGGCTACACCTTC.

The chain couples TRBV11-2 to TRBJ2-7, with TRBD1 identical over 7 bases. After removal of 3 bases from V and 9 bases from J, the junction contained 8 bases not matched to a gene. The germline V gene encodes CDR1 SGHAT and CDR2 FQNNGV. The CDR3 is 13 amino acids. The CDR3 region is CASSFGTDLGQYF. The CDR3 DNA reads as TGTGCCAGCAGCTTCGGGACAGACCTAGGGCAGTACTTC. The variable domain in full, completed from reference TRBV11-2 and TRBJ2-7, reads EAGVAQSPRYKIIEKRQSVAFWCNPISGHATLYWYQQILGQGPKLLIQFQNNGVVDDSQLPKDRFSAERLKGVDSTLKIQPAKLEDSAVYLCASSFGTDLGQYFGPGTRLTVT.

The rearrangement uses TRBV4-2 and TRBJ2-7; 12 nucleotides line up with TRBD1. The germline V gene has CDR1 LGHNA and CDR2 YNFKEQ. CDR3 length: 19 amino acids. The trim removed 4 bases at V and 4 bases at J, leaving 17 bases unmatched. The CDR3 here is CASSPAGTGGREGPYEQYF. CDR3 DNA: TGTGCCAGCAGCCCCGCCGGGACAGGGGGCAGAGAGGGGCCTTACGAGCAGTACTTC.

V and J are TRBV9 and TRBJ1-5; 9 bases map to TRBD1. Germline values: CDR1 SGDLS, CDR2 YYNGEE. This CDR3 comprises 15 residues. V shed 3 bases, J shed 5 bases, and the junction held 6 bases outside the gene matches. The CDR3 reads CASSGTGARDQPQHF. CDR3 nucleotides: TGTGCCAGCAGCGGGACAGGGGCCCGGGATCAGCCCCAGCATTTT.

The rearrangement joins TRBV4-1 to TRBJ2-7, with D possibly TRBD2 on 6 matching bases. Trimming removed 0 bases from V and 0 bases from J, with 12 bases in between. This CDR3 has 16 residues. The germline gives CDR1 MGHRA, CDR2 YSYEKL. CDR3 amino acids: CASSQDTVRGSYEQYF. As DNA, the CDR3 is TGCGCCAGCAGCCAAGATACGGTGCGGGGCTCCTACGAGCAGTACTTC.

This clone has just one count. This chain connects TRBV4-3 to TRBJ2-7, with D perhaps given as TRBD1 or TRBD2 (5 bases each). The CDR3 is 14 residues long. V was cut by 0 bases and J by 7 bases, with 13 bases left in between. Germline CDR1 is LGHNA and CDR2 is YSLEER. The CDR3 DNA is TGCGCCAGCAGCCAAGAACGGGTGGGGACGGAGCAGTACTTC. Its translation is CASSQERVGTEQYF.

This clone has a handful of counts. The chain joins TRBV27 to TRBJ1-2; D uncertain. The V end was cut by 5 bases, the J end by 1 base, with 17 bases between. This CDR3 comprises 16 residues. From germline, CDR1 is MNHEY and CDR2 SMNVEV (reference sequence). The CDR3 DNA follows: TGTGCCAGCAGTGCATCGTGGGATCACCTTAACTATGGCTACACCTTC. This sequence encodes CASSASWDHLNYGYTF.

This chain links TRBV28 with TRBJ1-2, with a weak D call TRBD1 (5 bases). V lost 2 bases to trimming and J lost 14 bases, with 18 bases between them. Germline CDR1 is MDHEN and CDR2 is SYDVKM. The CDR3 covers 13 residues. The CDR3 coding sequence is TGTGCCAGCAGTTTAGGGGCAGCCAGACGGGGAACCTTC. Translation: CASSLGAARRGTF.